The 17 T cell receptor beta chains listed next were all sequenced from one sample in a study of CXCR3-negative and CXCR3-positive naive CD8 T cells. UMI-labeled 5' RACE TRB cDNA libraries were prepared from the cells. TCRdb re-called the 5' RACE reads, yielding one record per CDR3 amino acid sequence without DNA. In total, the table holds 100,000 to 150,000 distinct CDR3 sequences. The sample was naive CXCR3- CD8+ T cells from blood. Subset noted: CD45RO-CCR7+CD27+CD95- naive CD8+ T cells lacking CXCR3 (TNR3-). These receptors all come from a human donor in good health. Some clones in this sample may be carry-over from other donors' samples.

J is TRBJ2-3 and V is TRBV9. This CDR3 is 15 amino acids long. CDR1 is SGDLS and CDR2 is YYNGEE in the germline V gene. CDR3 sequence reads: CASSVAPRVSDTQYF.

The chain joins TRBV19 to TRBJ2-7; the TRBD1 assignment by TCRdb is unverifiable without DNA. CDR3 length equals 15 residues. Germline values: CDR1 LNHDA, CDR2 SQIVND (reference sequence). This CDR3 is CASSFMTGSLYEQYF.

The chain employs TRBV4-3 and TRBJ2-1. CDR3 size: 14 residues. Per germline, CDR1 LGHNA and CDR2 YSLEER. The CDR3 is CASSQSIRADEQFF.

The genes are TRBV6-5 and TRBJ2-7; TCRdb outputs TRBD1, but without DNA this stays unchecked. The CDR3 extends over 15 amino acids. Germline V gives CDR1 MNHEY, CDR2 SVGAGI. This chain's CDR3 is CASRSWTGKTYEQYF.

The chain carries TRBV29-1 and TRBJ1-3; no DNA is available, so the TRBD1 call from TCRdb remains unchecked. The germline gives CDR1 SQVTM, CDR2 ANQGSEA. The CDR3 covers 13 residues. The CDR3: CSAWDRIGNTIYF.

The CDR3 loop is CASSSTGTANTGELFF. The V and J genes are TRBV7-9 and TRBJ2-2. The germline V gene encodes CDR1 SEHNR and CDR2 FQNEAQ (reference sequence). The CDR3 spans 16 residues.

The rearrangement joins TRBV7-6 to TRBJ2-2; the D gene TCRdb calls, TRBD2, cannot be checked with no DNA. This CDR3 has 17 residues. The V gene's germline CDR1 is SGHVS and CDR2 FNYEAQ. CDR3 amino acids: CASSLGPGTILTGELFF.

V and J are TRBV2 and TRBJ2-1; no DNA is available, so the TRBD2 call from TCRdb remains unchecked. CDR1 is SNHLY and CDR2 is FYNNEI in the germline V gene. The length of the CDR3 is 14 residues. The CDR3 is CASMESGWALEQFF.

The chain carries TRBV13 and TRBJ2-1; TCRdb outputs TRBD1, but without DNA this stays unchecked. The V gene's germline CDR1 is PRHDT and CDR2 FYEKMQ (reference sequence). There are 13 residues in the CDR3. Here the CDR3 reads CASSPPGSNEQFF.

This rearrangement joins TRBV4-1 to TRBJ2-7; TCRdb's D gene call, TRBD1, goes unchecked for lack of DNA. The CDR3 covers 14 residues. The germline CDR1 and CDR2 sequences are MGHRA and YSYEKL. The CDR3 spells CASSQDQGPYEQYF.

V is TRBV2 and J is TRBJ2-7; as DNA is missing, the TRBD1 call by TCRdb cannot be tested. Per germline, CDR1 SNHLY and CDR2 FYNNEI. This CDR3 region has 14 residues. This CDR3 reads CASSEGQRAYEQYF.

The V gene is TRBV29-1, the J gene TRBJ1-2; the D gene TCRdb calls, TRBD1, cannot be checked with no DNA. This CDR3 is built from 13 residues. Germline V gives CDR1 SQVTM, CDR2 ANQGSEA. The CDR3: CSVERRERSGNTF. Looking up the rest from reference TRBV29-1 and TRBJ1-2 gives the full variable domain: SAVISQKPSRDICQRGTSLTIQCQVDSQVTMMFWYRQQPGQSLTLIATANQGSEATYESGFVIDKFPISRPNLTFSTLTVSNMSPEDSSIYLCSVERRERSGNTFGSGTRLTVV.

The J gene is TRBJ1-4, the V gene TRBV29-1; without DNA, the TCRdb call of TRBD1 cannot be checked. This CDR3 has 14 amino acids. CDR1 and CDR2 from the germline V gene are SQVTM and ANQGSEA. CDR3 region: CSVGKGELNEKLFF.

The chain employs TRBV5-1 and TRBJ2-7; no DNA is available, so the TRBD1 call from TCRdb remains unchecked. Germline-derived CDR1 and CDR2 are SGHRS and YFSETQ. The length of the CDR3 is 16 residues. The CDR3 here is CASSLFRETSNYEQYF.

The genes are TRBV5-1 and TRBJ2-1. The CDR3 extends over 13 amino acids. Looked up from germline, CDR1 is SGHRS and CDR2 is YFSETQ. The CDR3 spells CASSYDTYNEQFF.

The V call is TRBV6-5, the J call TRBJ1-5. The germline gives CDR1 MNHEY, CDR2 SVGAGI. This CDR3 region has 14 residues. CDR3 in amino acids: CASSSGPSNQPQHF.

This rearrangement joins TRBV7-3 to TRBJ2-3; TCRdb outputs TRBD1, but without DNA this stays unchecked. The CDR3 has 14 amino acids. The germline CDR1 and CDR2 sequences are SGHTA and FQGTGA. CDR3 sequence: CASSGLGGTDTQYF.